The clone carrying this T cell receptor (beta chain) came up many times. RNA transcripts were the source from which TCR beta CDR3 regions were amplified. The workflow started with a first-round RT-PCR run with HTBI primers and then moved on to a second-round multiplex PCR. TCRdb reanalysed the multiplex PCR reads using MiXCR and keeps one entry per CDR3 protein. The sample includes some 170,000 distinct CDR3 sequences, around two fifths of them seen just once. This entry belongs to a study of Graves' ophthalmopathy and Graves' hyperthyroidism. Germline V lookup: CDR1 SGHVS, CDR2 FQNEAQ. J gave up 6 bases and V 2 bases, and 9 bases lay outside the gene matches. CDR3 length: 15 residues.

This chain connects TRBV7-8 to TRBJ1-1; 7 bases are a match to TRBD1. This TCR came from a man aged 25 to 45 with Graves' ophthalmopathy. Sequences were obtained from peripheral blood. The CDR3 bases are TGTGCCAGCAGCTTACGGACAGGATCCGAGCCTGAAGCTTTCTTT. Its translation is CASSLRTGSEPEAFF.